This entry concerns a single TCR beta chain. Clones were read by immunoSEQ multiplex PCR, and TCRdb kept only the in-frame ones, dropping some. The sample shows fewer than 250,000 clones, 83% of them seen only once. The data are from a study of blood T cell repertoires in COVID-19. The CDR3 runs to 14 residues. Germline lookup yields CDR1 GTSNPN and CDR2 SVGIG (reference sequence). V was clipped by 3 bases and J by 3 bases; unmatched bases: 4. The V and J genes are TRBV30 and TRBJ2-3; 9 bases match TRBD1. Sequencing used peripheral blood. The receptor comes from a middle-aged woman with active or convalescent COVID-19. This CDR3 reads CAWSADRGTDTQYF. CDR3 bases: TGTGCCTGGAGCGCGGACAGGGGAACAGATACGCAGTATTTT.